This T cell receptor (beta chain) is from a study of T-cell reconstitution after alpha-beta-depleted transplantation in children. Library preparation (for TCRbeta) was performed with unique molecular identifiers. TCRdb reprocessed the PCR reads via MiXCR and lists one record per CDR3 protein. The sample contains about 980,000 distinct CDR3 sequences, about 29% of which appear only once. In regard to this clonotype: Its antigen remains unknown.

The CDR3 runs 13 residues. Trimming shortened V by 1 base and J by 5 bases, and 5 bases separated the two germline ends. From germline, CDR1 is MGHRA and CDR2 YSYEKL. Overall study results and limits: Where alpha-beta T cells came from about two months after transplant was reportedly several hundred expanded graft clones.

This rearrangement joins TRBV4-1 to TRBJ1-4; D is unclear. The specimen comprised PBMCs, mostly from graft donor cells, sampled 360 days after TCRalphabeta/CD19-depleted stem cell transplant. This sequence was found in a boy in the first two years of life who had a stem cell transplant for SCID, so the T cells may come from the graft donor. This CDR3 reads CASSQVINEKLFF. As DNA, the CDR3 is TGCGCCAGCAGCCAAGTAATCAATGAAAAACTGTTTTTT.